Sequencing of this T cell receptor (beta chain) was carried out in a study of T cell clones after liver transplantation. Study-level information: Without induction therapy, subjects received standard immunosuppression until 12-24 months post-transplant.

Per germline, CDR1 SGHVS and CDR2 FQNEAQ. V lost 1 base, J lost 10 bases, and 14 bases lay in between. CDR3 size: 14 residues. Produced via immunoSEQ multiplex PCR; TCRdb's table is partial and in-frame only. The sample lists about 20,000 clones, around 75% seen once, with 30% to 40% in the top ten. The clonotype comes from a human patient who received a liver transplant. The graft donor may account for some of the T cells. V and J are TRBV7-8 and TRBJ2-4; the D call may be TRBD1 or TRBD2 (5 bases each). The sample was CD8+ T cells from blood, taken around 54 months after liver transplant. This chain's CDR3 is CASSLEVGREIQYF. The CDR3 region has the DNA TGTGCCAGCAGCTTAGAAGTCGGCAGGGAGATTCAGTACTTC.